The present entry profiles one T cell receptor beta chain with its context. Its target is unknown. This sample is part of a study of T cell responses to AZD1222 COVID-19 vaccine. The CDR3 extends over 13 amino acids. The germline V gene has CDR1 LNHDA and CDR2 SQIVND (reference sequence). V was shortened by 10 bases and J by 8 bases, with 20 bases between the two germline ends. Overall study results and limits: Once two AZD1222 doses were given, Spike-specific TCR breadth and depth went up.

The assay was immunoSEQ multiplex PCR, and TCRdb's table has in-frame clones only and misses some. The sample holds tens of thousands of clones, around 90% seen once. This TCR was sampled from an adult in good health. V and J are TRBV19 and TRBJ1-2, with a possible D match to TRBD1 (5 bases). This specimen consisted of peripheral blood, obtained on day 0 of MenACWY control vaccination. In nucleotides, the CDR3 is TGTGCCACTACAGGTCAAGAAGGTTTGGGCTACACCTTC. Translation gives CATTGQEGLGYTF.